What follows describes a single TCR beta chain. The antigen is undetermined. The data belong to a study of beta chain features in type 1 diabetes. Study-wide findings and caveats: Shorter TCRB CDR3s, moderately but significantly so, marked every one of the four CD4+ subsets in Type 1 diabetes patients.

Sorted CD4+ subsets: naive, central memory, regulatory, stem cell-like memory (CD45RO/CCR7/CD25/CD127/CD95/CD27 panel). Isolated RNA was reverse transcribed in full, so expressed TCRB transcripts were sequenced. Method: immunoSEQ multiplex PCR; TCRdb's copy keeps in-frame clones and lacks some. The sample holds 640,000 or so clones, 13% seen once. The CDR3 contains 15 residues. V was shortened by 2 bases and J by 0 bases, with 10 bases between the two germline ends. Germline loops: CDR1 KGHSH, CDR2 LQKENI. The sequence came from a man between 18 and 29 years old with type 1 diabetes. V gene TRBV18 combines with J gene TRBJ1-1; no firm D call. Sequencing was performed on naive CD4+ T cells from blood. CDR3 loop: CASSPGSGMNTEAFF. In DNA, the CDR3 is TGTGCCAGCTCACCAGGGAGTGGGATGAACACTGAAGCTTTCTTT.